A single sample gave rise to the 10 T cell receptor beta chains below, sequenced in a study of T cell responses to AZD1222 COVID-19 vaccine. The protocol was immunoSEQ multiplex PCR, while the TCRdb copy is restricted to in-frame clones and leaves out a portion. The profile covers some 150,000 clones, with roughly 94% appearing a single time and roughly 4.4% taken by the ten largest. Sample: peripheral blood, taken on day 0 of MenACWY control vaccination. All receptors come from an adult in good health.

The chain uses TRBV28 and TRBJ2-7; 9 bases match TRBD1. This CDR3 contains 15 residues. Germline V gene sequence: CDR1 MDHEN, CDR2 SYDVKM. The ends lost 6 bases at V and 2 bases at J; junction bases unmatched: 8. CDR3 DNA: TGTGCCAGCAGCATATTCCGGGACAGGGCCTACGAGCAGTACTTC. Amino acids: CASSIFRDRAYEQYF.

The rearrangement links TRBV19 to TRBJ1-6; D is uncertain. The germline V and J ends were trimmed by 7 bases and 7 bases, with 17 bases remaining between them. This CDR3 contains 15 residues. Germline CDR1 LNHDA, CDR2 SQIVND (reference sequence). CDR3 in DNA: TGTGCCAGTACCCCGGCGGCGGGTACCAATTCACCCCTCCACTTT. Its protein product is CASTPAAGTNSPLHF. Complete variable domain (other parts from reference TRBV19 and TRBJ1-6): DGGITQSPKYLFRKEGQNVTLSCEQNLNHDAMYWYRQDPGQGLRLIYYSQIVNDFQKGDIAEGYSVSREKKESFPLTVTSAQKNPTAFYLCASTPAAGTNSPLHFGNGTRLTVT.

This chain links TRBV27 with TRBJ1-3; TRBD1 matches 9 bases. Trimming at V came to 6 bases and at J to 7 bases, leaving 7 bases not matched to a gene. The CDR3 contains 14 residues. CDR1 is MNHEY, CDR2 SMNVEV, per germline (reference sequence). CDR3 sequence: CASSTRGQGNTIYF. The DNA of the CDR3 is TGTGCCAGCAGCACCCGTGGACAGGGGAACACCATATATTTT.

This clone has a handful of counts. The rearrangement uses TRBV6-5 and TRBJ2-7; 7 bases align to TRBD1. Germline V gene sequence: CDR1 MNHEY, CDR2 SVGAGI. There are 13 residues in the CDR3. J gave up 2 bases and V 5 bases, and 3 bases lay outside the gene matches. The CDR3 bases are TGTGCCAGCAGTCTAACAGGGGCCTACGAGCAGTACTTC. Translated, it gives CASSLTGAYEQYF.

The CDR3 DNA reads TGTGCCACCCAGCGGGGGGTGAACACTGAAGCTTTCTTT. Amino acids: CATQRGVNTEAFF. V usage is TRBV24-1 and J usage is TRBJ1-1, with D possibly matching TRBD1 (5 bases). The CDR3 covers 13 residues. The germline gives CDR1 KGHDR, CDR2 SFDVKD. The V and J ends lost 9 bases and 0 bases respectively, with 10 bases between them.

This rearrangement joins TRBV9 to TRBJ2-2; D is ambiguous. Germline lookup yields CDR1 SGDLS and CDR2 YYNGEE. CDR3 size: 20 residues. V shed 2 bases and J shed 0 bases, with 23 bases lying between them. CDR3 DNA sequence: TGTGCCAGCAGCGTCGTAATGGCGCCCCCTTTTGAGGCGAACACCGGGGAGCTGTTTTTT. As protein: CASSVVMAPPFEANTGELFF. The variable domain in full, completed from reference TRBV9 and TRBJ2-2, reads DSGVTQTPKHLITATGQRVTLRCSPRSGDLSVYWYQQSLDQGLQFLIQYYNGEERAKGNILERFSAQQFPDLHSELNLSSLELGDSALYFCASSVVMAPPFEANTGELFFGEGSRLTVL.

The V gene is TRBV5-6, the J gene TRBJ1-1; D remains ambiguous. This CDR3 has 15 residues. Germline V gene sequence: CDR1 SGHDT, CDR2 YYEEEE. Deletions cut 0 bases from V and 0 bases from J, with 9 bases between. CDR3 residues: CASSLGRPMNTEAFF. The CDR3 region has the DNA TGTGCCAGCAGCTTGGGGCGGCCGATGAACACTGAAGCTTTCTTT.

The chain recombines TRBV10-3 with TRBJ2-3; 12 nucleotides line up with TRBD2. After removal of 10 bases from V and 6 bases from J, the junction contained 5 bases not matched to a gene. The CDR3 length is 13 residues. Germline CDR1 is ENHRY and CDR2 is SYGVKD. The CDR3 region has the DNA TGTGCCACCCTAGCGGGAGGGCCTGATACGCAGTATTTT. Translation: CATLAGGPDTQYF.

The chain joins TRBV10-3 to TRBJ1-2; 7 bases line up with TRBD1. Germline CDR1 ENHRY, CDR2 SYGVKD. Unmatched junction bases numbered 4, after V lost 3 bases and J lost 0 bases. There are 15 residues in the CDR3. CDR3 sequence: CAISERGPANYGYTF. DNA for the CDR3: TGTGCCATCAGTGAAAGGGGGCCAGCTAACTATGGCTACACCTTC.

This clone was recorded once. V usage is TRBV3-1 (or the pseudogene TRBV3-2) and J usage is TRBJ1-1; D unclear. With 1 base removed from V and 1 base from J, the gap between germline ends came to 7 bases. Germline loops: CDR1 LGHDT, CDR2 YNNKEL (reference sequence). This CDR3 spans 14 amino acids. The CDR3 here is CASSQVGWNTEAFF. CDR3 nucleotide sequence: TGTGCCAGCAGCCAAGTGGGGTGGAACACTGAAGCTTTCTTT.